The source of this T cell receptor (beta chain) is a study of blood T cell repertoires in COVID-19. Turning to the study itself: Collection of acute and convalescent COVID-19 samples took place in the United States, Italy and Spain. In each case, the material was cDNA or gDNA derived from T cells, B-cell-depleted T cells, or PBMCs.

Study processing details: Amplification with reference gene primers provided the estimates of nucleated cell counts. Method: immunoSEQ multiplex PCR; TCRdb's copy keeps in-frame clones and lacks some. That table supplies the V and J calls and clone size; D and trimming were determined from the DNA. Of over 150,000 clones in the sample, roughly nine tenths are singletons; the top ten hold around 1.1%. CDR1 and CDR2 (germline): SGHNT, YYREEE (reference sequence). V dropped 1 base and J dropped 9; count of bases not matched to a gene: 5. This CDR3 is built from 15 residues. Sequences were obtained from peripheral blood. This TCR derives from a man aged 25-40 years with acute or convalescent COVID-19. V usage is TRBV5-4 and J usage is TRBJ1-6; 9 bases are a match to TRBD1. In DNA form, the CDR3 reads TGTGCCAGCAGCTTGCCAGGGACAGGGCTTTCACCCCTCCACTTT. It yields the protein CASSLPGTGLSPLHF.